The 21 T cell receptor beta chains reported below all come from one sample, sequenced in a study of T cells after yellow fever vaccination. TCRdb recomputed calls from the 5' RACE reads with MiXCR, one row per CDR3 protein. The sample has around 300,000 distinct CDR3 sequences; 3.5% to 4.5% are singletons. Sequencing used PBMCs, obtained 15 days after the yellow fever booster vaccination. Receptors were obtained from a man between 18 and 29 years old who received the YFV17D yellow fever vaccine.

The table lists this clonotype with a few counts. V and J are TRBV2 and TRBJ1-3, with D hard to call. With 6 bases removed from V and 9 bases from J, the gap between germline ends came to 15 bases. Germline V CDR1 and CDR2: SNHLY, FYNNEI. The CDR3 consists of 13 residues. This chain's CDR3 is CASSIVLEGTIYF. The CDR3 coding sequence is TGTGCCAGCAGCATTGTCCTCGAGGGCACCATATATTTT.

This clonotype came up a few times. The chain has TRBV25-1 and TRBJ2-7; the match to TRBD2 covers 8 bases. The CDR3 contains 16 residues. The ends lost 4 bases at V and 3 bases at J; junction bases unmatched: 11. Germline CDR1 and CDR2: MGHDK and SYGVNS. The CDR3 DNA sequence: TGTGCCAGCAGTGCTGCCGTAGGCGGGGGGATCTACGAGCAGTACTTC. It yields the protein CASSAAVGGGIYEQYF.

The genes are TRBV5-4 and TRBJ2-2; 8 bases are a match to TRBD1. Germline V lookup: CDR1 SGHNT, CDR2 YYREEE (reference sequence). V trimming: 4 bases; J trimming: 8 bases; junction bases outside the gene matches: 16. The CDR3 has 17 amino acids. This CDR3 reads CASSNTGGRGREGELFF. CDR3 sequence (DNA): TGTGCCAGCAGCAATACTGGGGGCAGGGGGCGCGAAGGGGAGCTGTTTTTT.

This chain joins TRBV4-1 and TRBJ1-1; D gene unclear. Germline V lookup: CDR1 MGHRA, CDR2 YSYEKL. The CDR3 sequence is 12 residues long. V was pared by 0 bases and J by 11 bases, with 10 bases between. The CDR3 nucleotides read TGCGCCAGCAGCCAAGATTGGCAGGCGGCTTTCTTT. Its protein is CASSQDWQAAFF.

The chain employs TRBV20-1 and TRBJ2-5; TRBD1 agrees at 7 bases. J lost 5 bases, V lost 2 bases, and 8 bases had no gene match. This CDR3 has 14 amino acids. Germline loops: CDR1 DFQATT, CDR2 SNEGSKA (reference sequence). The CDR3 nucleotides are TGCAGTGCTAGAATCTACAGGGGTTGGGAGACCCAGTACTTC. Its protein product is CSARIYRGWETQYF.

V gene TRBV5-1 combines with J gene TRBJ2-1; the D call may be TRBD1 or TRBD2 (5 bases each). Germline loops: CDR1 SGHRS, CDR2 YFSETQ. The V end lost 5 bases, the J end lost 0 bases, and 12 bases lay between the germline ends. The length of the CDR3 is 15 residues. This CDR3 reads CASSGGAPSYNEQFF. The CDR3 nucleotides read TGCGCCAGCAGTGGGGGAGCGCCCTCCTACAATGAGCAGTTCTTC.

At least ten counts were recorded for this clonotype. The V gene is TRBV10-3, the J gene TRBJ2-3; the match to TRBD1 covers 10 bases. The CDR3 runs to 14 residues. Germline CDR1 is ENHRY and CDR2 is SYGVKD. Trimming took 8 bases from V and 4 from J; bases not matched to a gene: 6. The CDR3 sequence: CAILRDRGSDTQYF. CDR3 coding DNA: TGTGCCATCCTCCGGGACAGGGGCTCAGATACGCAGTATTTT.

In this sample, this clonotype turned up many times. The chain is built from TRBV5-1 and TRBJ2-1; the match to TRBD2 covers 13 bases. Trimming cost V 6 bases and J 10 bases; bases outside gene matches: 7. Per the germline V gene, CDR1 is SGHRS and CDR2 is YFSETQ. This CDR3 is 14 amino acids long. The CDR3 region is CASTFGLAGEEQFF. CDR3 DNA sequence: TGCGCCAGCACCTTCGGACTAGCGGGGGAAGAGCAGTTCTTC.

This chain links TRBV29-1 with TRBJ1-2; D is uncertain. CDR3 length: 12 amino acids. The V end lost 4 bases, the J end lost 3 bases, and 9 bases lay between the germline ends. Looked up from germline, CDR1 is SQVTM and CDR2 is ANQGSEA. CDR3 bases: TGCAGCGTTGTGGCGCCTTACTATGGCTACACCTTC. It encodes CSVVAPYYGYTF.

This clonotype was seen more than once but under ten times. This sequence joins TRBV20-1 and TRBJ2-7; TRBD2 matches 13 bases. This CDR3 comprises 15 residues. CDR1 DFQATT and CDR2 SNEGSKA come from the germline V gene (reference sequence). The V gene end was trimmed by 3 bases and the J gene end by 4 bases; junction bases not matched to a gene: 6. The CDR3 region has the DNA TGCAGTGCTAGGAGGGGACTAGCGGGGTATTACGAGCAGTACGTC. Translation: CSARRGLAGYYEQYV.

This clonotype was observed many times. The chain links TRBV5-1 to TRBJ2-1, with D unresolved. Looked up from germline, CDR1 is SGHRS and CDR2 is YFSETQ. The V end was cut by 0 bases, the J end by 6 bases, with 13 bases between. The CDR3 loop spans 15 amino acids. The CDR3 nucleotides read TGCGCCAGCAGCTTGGCGGGCCCCGGCCGCAATGAGCAGTTCTTC. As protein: CASSLAGPGRNEQFF.

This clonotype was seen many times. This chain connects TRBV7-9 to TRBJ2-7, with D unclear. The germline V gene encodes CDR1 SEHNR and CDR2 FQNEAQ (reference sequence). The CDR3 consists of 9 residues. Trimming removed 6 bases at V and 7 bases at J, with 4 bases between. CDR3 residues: CASRGEQYF. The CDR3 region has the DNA TGTGCCAGCAGAGGGGAGCAGTACTTC.

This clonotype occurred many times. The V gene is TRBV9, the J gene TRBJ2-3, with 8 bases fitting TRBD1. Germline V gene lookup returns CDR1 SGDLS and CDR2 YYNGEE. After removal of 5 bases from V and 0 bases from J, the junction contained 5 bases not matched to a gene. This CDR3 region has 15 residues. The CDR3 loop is CASRKTGASTDTQYF. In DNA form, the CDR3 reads TGTGCCAGCAGAAAGACAGGGGCCAGCACAGATACGCAGTATTTT.

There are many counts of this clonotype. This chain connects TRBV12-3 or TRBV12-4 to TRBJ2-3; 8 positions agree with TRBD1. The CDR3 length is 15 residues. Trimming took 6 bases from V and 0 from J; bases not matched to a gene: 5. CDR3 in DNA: TGTGCCAGCAGCAAGGGGGACAGGAGCACAGATACGCAGTATTTT. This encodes CASSKGDRSTDTQYF.

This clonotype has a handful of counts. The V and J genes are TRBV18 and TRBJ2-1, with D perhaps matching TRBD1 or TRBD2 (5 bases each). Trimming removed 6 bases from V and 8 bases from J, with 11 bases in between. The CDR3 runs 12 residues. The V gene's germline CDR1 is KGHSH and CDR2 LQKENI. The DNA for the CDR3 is TGTGCCAGCTCTCGGGACGACGATGAGCAGTTCTTC. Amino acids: CASSRDDDEQFF. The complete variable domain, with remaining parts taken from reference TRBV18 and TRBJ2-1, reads NAGVMQNPRHLVRRRGQEARLRCSPMKGHSHVYWYRQLPEEGLKFMVYLQKENIIDESGMPKERFSAEFPKEGPSILRIQQVVRGDSAAYFCASSRDDDEQFFGPGTRLTVL.

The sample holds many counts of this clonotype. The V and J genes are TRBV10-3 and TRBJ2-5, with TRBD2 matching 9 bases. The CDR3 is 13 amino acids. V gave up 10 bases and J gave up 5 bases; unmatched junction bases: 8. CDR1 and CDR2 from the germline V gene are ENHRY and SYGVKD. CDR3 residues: CATAGTSSETQYF. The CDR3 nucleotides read TGTGCCACCGCCGGGACTAGCAGTGAGACCCAGTACTTC.

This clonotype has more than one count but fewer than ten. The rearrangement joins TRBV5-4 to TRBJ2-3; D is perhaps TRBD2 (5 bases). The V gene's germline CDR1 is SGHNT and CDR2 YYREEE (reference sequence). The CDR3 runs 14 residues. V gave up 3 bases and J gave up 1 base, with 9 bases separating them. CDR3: CASSWASRTDTQYF. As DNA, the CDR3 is TGTGCCAGCAGCTGGGCTAGCCGCACAGATACGCAGTATTTT.

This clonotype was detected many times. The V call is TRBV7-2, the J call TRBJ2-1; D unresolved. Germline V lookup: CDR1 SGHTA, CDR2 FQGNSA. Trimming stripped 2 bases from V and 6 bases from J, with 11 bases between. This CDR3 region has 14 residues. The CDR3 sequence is CASSLSGSVNEQFF. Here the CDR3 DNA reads TGTGCCAGCAGCTTATCAGGCTCCGTCAATGAGCAGTTCTTC.

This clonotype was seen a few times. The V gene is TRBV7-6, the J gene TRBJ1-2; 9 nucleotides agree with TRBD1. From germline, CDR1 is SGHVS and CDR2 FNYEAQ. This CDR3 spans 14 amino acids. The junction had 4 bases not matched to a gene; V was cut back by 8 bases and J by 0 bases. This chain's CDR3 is CASETGGTNYGYTF. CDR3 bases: TGTGCCAGCGAAACAGGGGGCACTAACTATGGCTACACCTTC.

The CDR3 region is CASYRGTEAFF. In DNA, the CDR3 is TGTGCCAGCTACCGGGGGACTGAAGCTTTCTTT. The rearrangement uses TRBV5-5 and TRBJ1-1; maybe TRBD1 (5 bases). CDR3 length: 11 residues. V lost 7 bases and J lost 5, with 9 bases in between. CDR1 is SGHKS, CDR2 YYEKEE, per germline (reference sequence).

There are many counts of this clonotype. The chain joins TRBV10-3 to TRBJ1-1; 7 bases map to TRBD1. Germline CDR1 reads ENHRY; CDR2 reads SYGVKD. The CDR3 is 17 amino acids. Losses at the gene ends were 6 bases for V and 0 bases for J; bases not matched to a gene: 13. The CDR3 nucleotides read TGTGCCATCAGAGCCACAGGGGAGGCCCTCATGAACACTGAAGCTTTCTTT. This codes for CAIRATGEALMNTEAFF.